A selection of T cell receptor beta chains follows, all from one sample in a study of early T cells in non-severe SARS-CoV-2 infection. In TCRdb, the 5' RACE reads were re-called with MiXCR into one record per CDR3 protein. This table holds 50,000 to 85,000 distinct CDR3 sequences, 9.1% found once. The material sequenced was whole blood. All receptors derive from an adult who was a healthcare worker with PCR-confirmed SARS-CoV-2 infection or an uninfected control (not recorded which). Both conserved end residues are part of each CDR3. Each record gives: clone size, J gene, V gene, D gene, CDR3 DNA, CDR3 protein. D genes are given only for firm matches. The size of a clone is reported for some rows only, either as once, few or many, or as a class for expanded clones.

-	TRBJ2-2	TRBV11-3	-	TGTGCCAGCAGCCTATCCTTCGTGGGCAGATCAGTAGGGACCGGGGAGCTGTTTTTT	CASSLSFVGRSVGTGELFF
few	TRBJ2-3	TRBV29-1	TRBD1	TGCAGCGTGCTGGACAGGGTGGCAGATACGCAGTATTTT	CSVLDRVADTQYF
-	TRBJ1-5	TRBV5-1	TRBD1	TGCGCCAGCAGCTTGACAGGGGGAAGCAATCAGCCCCAGCATTTT	CASSLTGGSNQPQHF
many	TRBJ2-7	TRBV10-3	TRBD1	TGTGCCATCAGGGACAGGGGACCCTACGAGCAGTACTTC	CAIRDRGPYEQYF
many	TRBJ2-1	TRBV18	-	TGTGCCAGCTCGAACAGGGATGAGCAGTTCTTC	CASSNRDEQFF
many	TRBJ2-1	TRBV7-3	-	TGTGCCAGCAGCTCAGGGGGCGGGAGGCGAACCAATGAGCAGTTCTTC	CASSSGGGRRTNEQFF
-	TRBJ2-3	TRBV18	-	TGTGCCAGCTCACCAGCCAATATACCGGGGCCAGACTTT	CASSPANIPGPDF
few	TRBJ2-7	TRBV20-1	TRBD2	TGCAGTGCGGGACTAGCGGAGTACGAGCAGTACTTC	CSAGLAEYEQYF
many	TRBJ2-5	TRBV5-1	-	TGCGCCAGCAGCCAAACCCCCGGGGTGGCAGAGACCCAGTACTTC	CASSQTPGVAETQYF
-	TRBJ2-3	TRBV28	TRBD2	TGTGCCAGCAGTCGACGACTAGCCTTCAGCACAGATACGCAGTATTTT	CASSRRLAFSTDTQYF
-	TRBJ1-2	TRBV4-2	-	TGTGCCAGCAGCTTAAGGATGGGCGACTATGGCTACACCTTC	CASSLRMGDYGYTF
-	TRBJ2-6	TRBV3-1	TRBD1	TGTGCCAGCAGCCCATTCGGACAGGGGAGGACTTTC	CASSPFGQGRTF
many	TRBJ2-5	TRBV7-6	-	TGTGCCAGCAGCTCCCGGGACAACGCCCAAGAGACCCAGTACTTC	CASSSRDNAQETQYF
-	TRBJ2-7	TRBV18	-	TGTGCCAGCTCACCACCCAGGACCACCTACGAGCAGTACTTC	CASSPPRTTYEQYF
-	TRBJ2-7	TRBV12-3/TRBV12-4	-	TGTGCCAGCAGATTCGCAGACCCACTCTACGAGCAGTACTTC	CASRFADPLYEQYF
many	TRBJ2-1	TRBV19	TRBD2	TGTGCCAGCGGACTAGCGGGAGCGTCTTGGCAGTTCTTC	CASGLAGASWQFF
-	TRBJ2-3	TRBV6-5	-	TGTGCCAGCAGTCCCTCTGGCGGGGTCGGTCTGGATACGCAGTATTTT	CASSPSGGVGLDTQYF
-	TRBJ2-7	TRBV7-2	TRBD2	TGTGCCAGCAGCTTAGGTTTGGCGGGAGAGCCAGAGGAGCAGTACTTC	CASSLGLAGEPEEQYF
-	TRBJ2-7	TRBV3-1	TRBD1	TGTGCCAGCAACCGCGGGACAGGGGGCGGCGAGCAGTACTTC	CASNRGTGGGEQYF
few	TRBJ2-3	TRBV11-2	-	TGTGCCAGCAGCTTCGGCACAGATACGCAGTATTTT	CASSFGTDTQYF
-	TRBJ2-5	TRBV5-1	TRBD1	TGCGCCAGCAGCTTGGCCGGGAACAGGGGGGAAGAGACCCAGTACTTC	CASSLAGNRGEETQYF